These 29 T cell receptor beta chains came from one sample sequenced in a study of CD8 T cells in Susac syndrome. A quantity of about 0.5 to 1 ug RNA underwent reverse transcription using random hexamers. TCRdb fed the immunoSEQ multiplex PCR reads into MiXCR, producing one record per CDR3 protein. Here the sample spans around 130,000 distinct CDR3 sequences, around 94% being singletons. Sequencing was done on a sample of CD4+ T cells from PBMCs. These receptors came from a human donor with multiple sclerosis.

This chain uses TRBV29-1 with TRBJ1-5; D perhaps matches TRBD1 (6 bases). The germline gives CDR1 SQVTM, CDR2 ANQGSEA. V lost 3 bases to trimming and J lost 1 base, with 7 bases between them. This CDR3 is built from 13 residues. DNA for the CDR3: TGCAGCGTTGATGGGGGCAGCAATCAGCCCCAGCATTTT. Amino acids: CSVDGGSNQPQHF.

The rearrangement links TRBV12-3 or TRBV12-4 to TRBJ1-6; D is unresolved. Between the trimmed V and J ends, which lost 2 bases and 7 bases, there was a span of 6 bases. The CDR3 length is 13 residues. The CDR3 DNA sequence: TGTGCCAGCAGTTTACCCCAAAATTCACCCCTCCACTTT. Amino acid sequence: CASSLPQNSPLHF.

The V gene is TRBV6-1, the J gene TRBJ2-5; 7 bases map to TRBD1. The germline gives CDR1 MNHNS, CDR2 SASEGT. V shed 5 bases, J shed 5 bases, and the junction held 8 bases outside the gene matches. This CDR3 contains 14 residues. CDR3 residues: CASSLQGIEETQYF. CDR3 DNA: TGTGCCAGCAGTTTACAGGGGATTGAGGAGACCCAGTACTTC.

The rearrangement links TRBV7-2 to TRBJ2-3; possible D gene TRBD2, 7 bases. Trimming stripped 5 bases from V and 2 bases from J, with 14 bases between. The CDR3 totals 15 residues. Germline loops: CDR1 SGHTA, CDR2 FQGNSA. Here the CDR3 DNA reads TGTGCCAGCAGCGGAGGGGGGGACCTCACAGATACGCAGTATTTT. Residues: CASSGGGDLTDTQYF.

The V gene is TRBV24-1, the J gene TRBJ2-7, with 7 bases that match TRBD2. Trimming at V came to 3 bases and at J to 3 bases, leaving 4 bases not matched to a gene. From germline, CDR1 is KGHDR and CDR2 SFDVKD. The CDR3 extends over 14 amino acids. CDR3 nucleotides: TGTGCCACCAGTGATCCCGGGACTATCTACGAGCAGTACTTC. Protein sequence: CATSDPGTIYEQYF.

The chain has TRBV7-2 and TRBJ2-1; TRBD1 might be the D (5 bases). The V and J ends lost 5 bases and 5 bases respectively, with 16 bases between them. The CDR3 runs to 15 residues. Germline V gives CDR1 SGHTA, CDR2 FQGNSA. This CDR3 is CASSPLGAWHNEQFF. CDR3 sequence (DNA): TGTGCCAGCAGCCCTCTTGGGGCTTGGCACAATGAGCAGTTCTTC.

CDR3 in DNA: TGCGCCAGCAGCCCCCGACTAGCGGGGGGGCCGGCAGATACGCAGTATTTT. The encoded protein is CASSPRLAGGPADTQYF. The rearrangement joins TRBV5-1 to TRBJ2-3; 14 nucleotides match TRBD2. The CDR3 is made up of 17 amino acids. Germline V gene lookup returns CDR1 SGHRS and CDR2 YFSETQ. The junction had 8 bases not matched to a gene; V was cut back by 4 bases and J by 4 bases. Using reference TRBV5-1 and TRBJ2-3 for the parts outside the CDR3, the full variable domain is KAGVTQTPRYLIKTRGQQVTLSCSPISGHRSVSWYQQTPGQGLQFLFEYFSETQRNKGNFPGRFSGRQFSNSRSEMNVSTLELGDSALYLCASSPRLAGGPADTQYFGPGTRLTVL.

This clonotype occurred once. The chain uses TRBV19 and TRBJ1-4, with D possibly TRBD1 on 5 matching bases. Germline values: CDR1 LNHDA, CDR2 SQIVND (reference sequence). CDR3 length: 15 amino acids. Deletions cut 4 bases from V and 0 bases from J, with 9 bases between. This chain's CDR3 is CASSRGTATNEKLFF. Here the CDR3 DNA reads TGTGCCAGTAGTAGGGGGACCGCAACTAATGAAAAACTGTTTTTT.

Written as DNA, the CDR3 is TGTGCCTGGACCTCGGACAGGGCGGGCGGCTACACCTTC. It yields the protein CAWTSDRAGGYTF. The gene calls are TRBV30 and TRBJ1-2, with TRBD1 matching over 8 bases. Trimming cost V 4 bases and J 8 bases; bases outside gene matches: 9. The CDR3 length is 13 residues. The germline CDR1 and CDR2 sequences are GTSNPN and SVGIG (reference sequence).

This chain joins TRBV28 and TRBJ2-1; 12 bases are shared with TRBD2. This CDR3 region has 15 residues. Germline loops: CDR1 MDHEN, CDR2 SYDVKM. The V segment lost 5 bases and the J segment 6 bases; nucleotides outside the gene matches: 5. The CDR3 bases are TGTGCCAGCAGTGCACCGGGACTAGCGGGCAATGAGCAGTTCTTC. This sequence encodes CASSAPGLAGNEQFF.

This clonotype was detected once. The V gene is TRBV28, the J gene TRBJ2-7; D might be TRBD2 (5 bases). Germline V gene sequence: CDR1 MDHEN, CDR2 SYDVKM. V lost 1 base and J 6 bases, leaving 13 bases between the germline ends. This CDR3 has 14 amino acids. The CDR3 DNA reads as TGTGCCAGCAGTTTATCGGGCACTAGGCGCGAGCAGTACTTC. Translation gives CASSLSGTRREQYF. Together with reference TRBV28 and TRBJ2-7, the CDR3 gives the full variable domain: DVKVTQSSRYLVKRTGEKVFLECVQDMDHENMFWYRQDPGLGLRLIYFSYDVKMKEKGDIPEGYSVSREKKERFSLILESASTNQTSMYLCASSLSGTRREQYFGPGTRLTVT.

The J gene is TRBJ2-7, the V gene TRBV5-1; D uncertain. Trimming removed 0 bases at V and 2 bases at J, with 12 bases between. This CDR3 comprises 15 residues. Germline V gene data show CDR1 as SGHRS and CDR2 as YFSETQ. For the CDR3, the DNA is TGCGCCAGCAGCTTGGAGACCAGCTCAACCTACGAGCAGTACTTC. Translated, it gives CASSLETSSTYEQYF.

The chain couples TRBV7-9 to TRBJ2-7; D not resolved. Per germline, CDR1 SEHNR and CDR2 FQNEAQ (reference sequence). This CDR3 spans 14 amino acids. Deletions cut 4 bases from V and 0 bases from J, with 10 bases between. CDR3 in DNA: TGTGCCAGCAGCTCCCCCCCTCACTCCTACGAGCAGTACTTC. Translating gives CASSSPPHSYEQYF.

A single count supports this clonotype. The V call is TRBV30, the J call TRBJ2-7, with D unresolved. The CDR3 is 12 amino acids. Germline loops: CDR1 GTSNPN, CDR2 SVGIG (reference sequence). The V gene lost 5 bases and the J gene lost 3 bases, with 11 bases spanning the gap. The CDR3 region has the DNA TGTGCCTGGGGACGCCTTAGCTACGAGCAGTACTTC. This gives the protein CAWGRLSYEQYF. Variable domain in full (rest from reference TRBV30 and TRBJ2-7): SQTIHQWPATLVQPVGSPLSLECTVEGTSNPNLYWYRQAAGRGLQLLFYSVGIGQISSEVPQNLSASRPQDRQFILSSKKLLLSDSGFYLCAWGRLSYEQYFGPGTRLTVT.

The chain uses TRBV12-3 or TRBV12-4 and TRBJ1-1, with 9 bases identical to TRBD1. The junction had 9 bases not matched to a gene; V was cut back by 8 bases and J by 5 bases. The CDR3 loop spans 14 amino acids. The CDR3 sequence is CASAQGARKTEAFF. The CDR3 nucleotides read TGTGCCAGCGCACAGGGGGCGCGTAAGACTGAAGCTTTCTTT.

The CDR3 loop reads CASTQTGRNGYTF. The CDR3, as DNA: TGTGCCAGCACTCAGACAGGGCGGAATGGCTACACCTTC. The chain uses TRBV11-1 and TRBJ1-2, with 7 bases that match TRBD1. V was clipped by 7 bases and J by 6 bases; unmatched bases: 8. The CDR3 covers 13 residues. From germline, CDR1 is SGHAT and CDR2 FQDESV (reference sequence).

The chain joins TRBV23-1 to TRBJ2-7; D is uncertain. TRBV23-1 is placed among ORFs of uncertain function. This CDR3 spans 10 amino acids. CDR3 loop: CGPIGYEQYF. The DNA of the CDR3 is TGCGGCCCAATCGGCTACGAGCAGTACTTC.

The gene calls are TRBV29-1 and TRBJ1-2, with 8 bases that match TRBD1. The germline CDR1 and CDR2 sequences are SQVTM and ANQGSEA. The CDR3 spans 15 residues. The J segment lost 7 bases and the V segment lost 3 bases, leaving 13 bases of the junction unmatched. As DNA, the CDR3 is TGCAGCGTTGACGTCGGGTCAGGGGGCTTCGGTGGCTACACCTTC. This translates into CSVDVGSGGFGGYTF.

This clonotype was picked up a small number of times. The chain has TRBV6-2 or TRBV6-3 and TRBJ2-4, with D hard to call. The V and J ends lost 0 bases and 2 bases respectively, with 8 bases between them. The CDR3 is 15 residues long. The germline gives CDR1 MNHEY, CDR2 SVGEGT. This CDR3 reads CASSYSSRSKNIQYF. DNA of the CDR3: TGTGCCAGCAGTTACTCGAGTAGGTCCAAAAACATTCAGTACTTC.

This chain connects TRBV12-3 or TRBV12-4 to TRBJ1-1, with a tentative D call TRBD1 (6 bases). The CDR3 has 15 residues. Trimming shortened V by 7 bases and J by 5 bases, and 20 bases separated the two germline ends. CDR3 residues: CASTDLGGKGTEAFF. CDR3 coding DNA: TGTGCCAGCACCGACCTGGGGGGCAAGGGGACTGAAGCTTTCTTT.

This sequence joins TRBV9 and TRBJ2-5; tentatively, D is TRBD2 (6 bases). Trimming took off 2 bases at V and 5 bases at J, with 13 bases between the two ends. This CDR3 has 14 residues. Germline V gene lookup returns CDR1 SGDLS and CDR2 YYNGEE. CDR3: CASSVRQAGETQYF. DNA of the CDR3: TGTGCCAGCAGCGTGAGGCAGGCGGGGGAGACCCAGTACTTC. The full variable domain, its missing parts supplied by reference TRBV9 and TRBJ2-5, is DSGVTQTPKHLITATGQRVTLRCSPRSGDLSVYWYQQSLDQGLQFLIQYYNGEERAKGNILERFSAQQFPDLHSELNLSSLELGDSALYFCASSVRQAGETQYFGPGTRLLVL.

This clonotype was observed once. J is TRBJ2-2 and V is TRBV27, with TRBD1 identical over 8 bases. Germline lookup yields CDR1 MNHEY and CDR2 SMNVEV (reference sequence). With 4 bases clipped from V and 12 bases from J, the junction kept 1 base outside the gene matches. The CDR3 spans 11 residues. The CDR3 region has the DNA TGTGCCAGCAGTTACAGGGGGAAGCTGTTTTTT. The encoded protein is CASSYRGKLFF.

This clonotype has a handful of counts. The CDR3 region is CASSSGPGVAYEQYF. The CDR3 DNA is TGTGCCAGCAGCTCCGGACCGGGAGTCGCCTACGAGCAGTACTTC. This chain connects TRBV9 to TRBJ2-7; D is perhaps TRBD2 (6 bases). V shed 4 bases and J shed 2 bases, with 16 bases lying between them. CDR1 SGDLS and CDR2 YYNGEE come from the germline V gene. The CDR3 totals 15 residues. Variable domain in full (rest from reference TRBV9 and TRBJ2-7): DSGVTQTPKHLITATGQRVTLRCSPRSGDLSVYWYQQSLDQGLQFLIQYYNGEERAKGNILERFSAQQFPDLHSELNLSSLELGDSALYFCASSSGPGVAYEQYFGPGTRLTVT.

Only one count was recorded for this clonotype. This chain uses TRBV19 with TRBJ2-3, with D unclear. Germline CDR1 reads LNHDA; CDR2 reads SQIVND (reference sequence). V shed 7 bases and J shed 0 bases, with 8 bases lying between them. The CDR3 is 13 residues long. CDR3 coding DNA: TGTGCCAGTAAACCAGCTAGCACAGATACGCAGTATTTT. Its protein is CASKPASTDTQYF.

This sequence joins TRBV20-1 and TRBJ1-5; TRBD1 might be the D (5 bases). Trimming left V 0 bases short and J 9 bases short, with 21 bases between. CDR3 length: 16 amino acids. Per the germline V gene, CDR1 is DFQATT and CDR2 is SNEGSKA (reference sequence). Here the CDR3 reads CSAREGTGDLGTPQHF. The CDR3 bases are TGCAGTGCTAGAGAGGGGACGGGCGACCTTGGTACGCCCCAGCATTTT.

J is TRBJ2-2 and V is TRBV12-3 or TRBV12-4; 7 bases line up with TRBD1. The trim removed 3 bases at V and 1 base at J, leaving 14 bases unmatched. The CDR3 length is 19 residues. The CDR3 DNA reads TGTGCCAGCAGTTTTTTGGAGTTGACAAGACAGGGGAACACCGGGGAGCTGTTTTTT. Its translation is CASSFLELTRQGNTGELFF.

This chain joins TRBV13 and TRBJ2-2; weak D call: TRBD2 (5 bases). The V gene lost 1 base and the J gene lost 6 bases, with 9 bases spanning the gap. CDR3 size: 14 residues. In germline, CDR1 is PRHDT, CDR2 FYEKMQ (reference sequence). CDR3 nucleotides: TGTGCCAGCAGCTTAGTCGGGGTCCCCGGGGAGCTGTTTTTT. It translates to CASSLVGVPGELFF.

The CDR3, as DNA: TGTGCCAGCAGCTCCGACAGGGGGAGCGGCTACACCTTC. Translation gives CASSSDRGSGYTF. The V and J genes are TRBV7-2 and TRBJ1-2, with 9 bases aligning to TRBD1. V was pared by 4 bases and J by 8 bases, with 5 bases of the junction left unmatched. Looked up from germline, CDR1 is SGHTA and CDR2 is FQGNSA. There are 13 residues in the CDR3.

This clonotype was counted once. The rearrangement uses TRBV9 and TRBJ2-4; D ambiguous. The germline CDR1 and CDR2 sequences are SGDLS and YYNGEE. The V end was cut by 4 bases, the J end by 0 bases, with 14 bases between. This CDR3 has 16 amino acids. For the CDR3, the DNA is TGTGCCAGCAGCCTGGATCCTTCTATAGCCAAAAACATTCAGTACTTC. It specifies CASSLDPSIAKNIQYF.